The 11 T cell receptor beta chains reported below all come from one sample, sequenced in a study of patients and donors after allogeneic stem cell transplantation. TCRdb passed the RT-PCR reads through MiXCR, listing each CDR3 protein once. The table has about 230,000 distinct CDR3 sequences, 14% seen once. Sequences were obtained from blood, either unsorted or a sorted T cell fraction (not recorded which). All receptors derive from a human donor who was either an allogeneic HSCT recipient or a stem cell or donor lymphocyte infusion donor (not recorded which). It is not recorded whose cells these are; they may come from a transplant donor.

This clonotype has just a few counts. The chain recombines TRBV5-6 with TRBJ2-5, with 8 bases lining up with TRBD1. This CDR3 region has 15 residues. Trimming cost V 4 bases and J 5 bases; bases outside gene matches: 10. Germline lookup yields CDR1 SGHDT and CDR2 YYEEEE. CDR3 bases: TGTGCCAGCAGCCTCCTACCGACAGGGGTTGAGACCCAGTACTTC. Protein: CASSLLPTGVETQYF. Full variable domain (outside the CDR3, taken from reference TRBV5-6 and TRBJ2-5): DAGVTQSPTHLIKTRGQQVTLRCSPKSGHDTVSWYQQALGQGPQFIFQYYEEEERQRGNFPDRFSGHQFPNYSSELNVNALLLGDSALYLCASSLLPTGVETQYFGPGTRLLVL.

CDR3 in DNA: TGTGCCAGCAGGGCGGGGAGATTCGAGACCCAGTACTTC. It translates to CASRAGRFETQYF. This chain uses TRBV6-1 with TRBJ2-5; the D gene is possibly TRBD2 (6 bases). V was shortened by 6 bases and J by 5 bases, with 13 bases between the two germline ends. Looked up from germline, CDR1 is MNHNS and CDR2 is SASEGT. CDR3 length equals 13 residues.

This clonotype has only a few counts. The chain uses TRBV7-9 and TRBJ1-6; D perhaps matches TRBD1 (6 bases). The ends were cut back, 5 bases at V and 4 bases at J, with 15 bases in the middle. This CDR3 is built from 16 residues. CDR1 and CDR2 from the germline V gene are SEHNR and FQNEAQ (reference sequence). The CDR3 loop is CASSPRGGAYNSPLHF. The DNA of the CDR3 is TGTGCCAGCAGCCCCCGTGGGGGGGCGTATAATTCACCCCTCCACTTT. The full variable domain, completed using reference TRBV7-9 and TRBJ1-6, is DTGVSQNPRHKITKRGQNVTFRCDPISEHNRLYWYRQTLGQGPEFLTYFQNEAQLEKSRLLSDRFSAERPKGSFSTLEIQRTEQGDSAMYLCASSPRGGAYNSPLHFGNGTRLTVT.

The rearrangement links TRBV4-3 to TRBJ2-3, with a weak D call TRBD1 (5 bases). Trimming pared 2 bases from V and 3 bases from J, leaving 15 bases between. This CDR3 spans 16 amino acids. Germline assignment: CDR1 LGHNA and CDR2 YSLEER. CDR3 loop: CASSQSVQDGTDTQYF. CDR3 DNA sequence: TGCGCCAGCAGCCAATCTGTACAGGATGGGACAGATACGCAGTATTTT.

The chain is built from TRBV5-6 and TRBJ1-3; D remains unclear. Germline V gene lookup returns CDR1 SGHDT and CDR2 YYEEEE. CDR3 size: 15 residues. V lost 3 bases and J 2 bases, leaving 12 bases between the germline ends. Written as DNA, the CDR3 is TGTGCCAGCAGCTGGGGTCACGGGACTGGAAACACCATATATTTT. It is translated as CASSWGHGTGNTIYF.

The genes are TRBV11-3 and TRBJ2-1; 9 nucleotides align to TRBD1. V was clipped by 5 bases and J by 7 bases; unmatched bases: 9. Germline CDR1 is SGHNT and CDR2 is YENEEA. The CDR3 has 15 residues. The CDR3 spells CASSGTGGLGNEQFF. The DNA of the CDR3 is TGTGCCAGCAGCGGAACAGGGGGCTTAGGAAATGAGCAGTTCTTC.

The gene calls are TRBV29-1 and TRBJ2-7; 8 bases map to TRBD1. CDR1 is SQVTM and CDR2 is ANQGSEA in the germline V gene. The J segment lost 0 bases and the V segment lost 6 bases, leaving 7 bases of the junction unmatched. CDR3 length: 14 residues. The CDR3 DNA is TGCAGCGTGGCGGCAGGGGGCAACTCCTACGAGCAGTACTTC. It encodes CSVAAGGNSYEQYF.

The CDR3 DNA reads TGTGCCAGCAGCCCCCGCGATCGGGATACGCAGTATTTT. This translates into CASSPRDRDTQYF. This sequence joins TRBV12-3 or TRBV12-4 and TRBJ2-3; no definite D call. Trimming stripped 6 bases from V and 6 bases from J, with 13 bases between. This CDR3 comprises 13 residues.

J is TRBJ2-5 and V is TRBV5-4, with TRBD1 matching 7 bases. The CDR3 consists of 13 residues. The ends lost 4 bases at V and 6 bases at J; junction bases unmatched: 6. Germline V gene lookup returns CDR1 SGHNT and CDR2 YYREEE (reference sequence). The DNA of the CDR3 is TGTGCCAGCAGCCTCAGACAGGGACAGACCCAGTACTTC. It yields the protein CASSLRQGQTQYF.

The table lists this clonotype with a few counts. The V call is TRBV7-9, the J call TRBJ1-4; no definite D call. This CDR3 has 14 residues. The V end lost 6 bases, the J end lost 3 bases, and 11 bases lay between the germline ends. Germline-derived CDR1 and CDR2 are SEHNR and FQNEAQ (reference sequence). CDR3 sequence: CASSFGASNEKLFF. CDR3 sequence (DNA): TGTGCCAGCAGTTTCGGCGCGTCTAATGAAAAACTGTTTTTT. Full variable domain (outside the CDR3, taken from reference TRBV7-9 and TRBJ1-4): DTGVSQNPRHKITKRGQNVTFRCDPISEHNRLYWYRQTLGQGPEFLTYFQNEAQLEKSRLLSDRFSAERPKGSFSTLEIQRTEQGDSAMYLCASSFGASNEKLFFGSGTQLSVL.

This clonotype was observed a handful of times. CDR3 bases: TGTGCCAGCAGTTACTCGGTCGAGGCAGGTCGTCCCTACGAGCAGTACTTC. Amino acid sequence: CASSYSVEAGRPYEQYF. The chain has TRBV6-5 and TRBJ2-7; D gene ambiguous. This CDR3 region has 17 residues. Trimming took 0 bases from V and 2 from J, leaving 17 bases between them. Germline loops: CDR1 MNHEY, CDR2 SVGAGI.